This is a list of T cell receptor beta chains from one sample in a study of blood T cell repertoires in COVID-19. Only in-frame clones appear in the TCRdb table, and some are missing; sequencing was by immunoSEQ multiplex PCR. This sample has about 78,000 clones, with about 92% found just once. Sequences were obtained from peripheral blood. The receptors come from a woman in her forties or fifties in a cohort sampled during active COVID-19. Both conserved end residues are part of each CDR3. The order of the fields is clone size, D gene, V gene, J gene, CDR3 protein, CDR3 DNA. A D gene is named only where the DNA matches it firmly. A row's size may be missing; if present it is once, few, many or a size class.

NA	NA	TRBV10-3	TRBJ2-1	CAISVSLESNEQFF	TGTGCCATCAGTGTTAGCCTAGAGTCTAATGAGCAGTTCTTC
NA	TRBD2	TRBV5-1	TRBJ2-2	CASSGRLAGVVTGELFF	TGCGCCAGCAGCGGGCGACTAGCGGGAGTAGTGACCGGGGAGCTGTTTTTT
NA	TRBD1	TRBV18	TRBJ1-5	CASSPLDRANQPQHF	TGTGCCAGCTCGCCCCTGGACAGGGCAAACCAGCCCCAGCATTTT
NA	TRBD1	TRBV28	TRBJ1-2	CASSRRQGAKANYGYTF	TGTGCCAGCAGCCGGCGACAGGGGGCGAAGGCTAACTATGGCTACACCTTC
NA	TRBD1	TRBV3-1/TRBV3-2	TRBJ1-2	CASSYQDRPQNGYTF	TGTGCCAGCAGCTACCAGGACAGGCCACAGAATGGCTACACCTTC
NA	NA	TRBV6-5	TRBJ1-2	CASRSPGGYTF	TGTGCCAGCAGGTCCCCCGGGGGCTACACCTTC
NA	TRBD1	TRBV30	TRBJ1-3	CAWSGTGADGNTIYF	TGTGCCTGGAGTGGGACAGGGGCGGATGGAAACACCATATATTTT
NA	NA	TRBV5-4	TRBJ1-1	CASSLPRNTEAFF	TGTGCCAGCAGCTTGCCCCGGAACACTGAAGCTTTCTTT
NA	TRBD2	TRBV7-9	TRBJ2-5	CASSPSGRETQYF	TGTGCCAGCAGCCCTAGCGGAAGAGAGACCCAGTACTTC
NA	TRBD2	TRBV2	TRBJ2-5	CASSVGLAGARETQYF	TGTGCCAGCAGCGTCGGACTAGCGGGAGCACGAGAGACCCAGTACTTC
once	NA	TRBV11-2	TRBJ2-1	CASSFSDSNEQFF	TGTGCCAGCAGCTTCTCGGACTCGAATGAGCAGTTCTTC
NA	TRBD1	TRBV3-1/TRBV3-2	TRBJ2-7	CASSLQGARYEQYF	TGTGCCAGCAGCCTACAGGGGGCCCGGTACGAGCAGTACTTC
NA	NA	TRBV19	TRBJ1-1	CASSISRGGGIEAFF	TGTGCCAGTAGTATAAGTAGGGGCGGGGGCATTGAAGCTTTCTTT
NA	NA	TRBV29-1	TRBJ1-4	CSTREGRFLFF	TGCAGTACCCGGGAAGGGCGGTTTCTGTTTTTT
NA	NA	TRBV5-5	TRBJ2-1	CASSLVTSSYNEQFF	TGTGCCAGCAGCTTGGTTACAAGCTCCTACAATGAGCAGTTCTTC
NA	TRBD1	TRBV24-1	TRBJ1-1	CATRGQGGTEAFF	TGTGCCACCCGTGGACAGGGCGGAACTGAAGCTTTCTTT
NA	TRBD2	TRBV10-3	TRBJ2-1	CAIRSSAGDEQFF	TGTGCCATCAGGTCTTCGGCGGGGGATGAGCAGTTCTTC
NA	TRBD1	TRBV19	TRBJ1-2	CASTIGTAHYGYTF	TGTGCCAGTACCATCGGGACAGCTCACTATGGCTACACCTTC
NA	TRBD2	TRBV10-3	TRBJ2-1	CAISSGSSNEQFF	TGTGCCATCTCTAGCGGGAGTTCCAATGAGCAGTTCTTC
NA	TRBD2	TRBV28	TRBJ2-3	CASSPIPTSGTTDTQYF	TGTGCCAGCAGTCCCATCCCGACTAGCGGGACCACAGATACGCAGTATTTT
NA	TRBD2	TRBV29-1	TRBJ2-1	CSVEAGGFYNEQFF	TGCAGCGTTGAAGCGGGAGGGTTCTACAATGAGCAGTTCTTC
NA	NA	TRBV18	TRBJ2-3	CASSPPSTDTQYF	TGTGCCAGCTCACCTCCTAGCACAGATACGCAGTATTTT
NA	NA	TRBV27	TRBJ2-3	CASSLLFQADGTDTQYF	TGTGCCAGCAGTCTCCTTTTTCAAGCGGATGGGACAGATACGCAGTATTTT
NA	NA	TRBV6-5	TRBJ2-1	CASNVAASSYNEQFF	TGTGCCAGCAACGTAGCGGCCAGCTCCTACAATGAGCAGTTCTTC
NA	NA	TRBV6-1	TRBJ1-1	CASSEFGKGAMNTEAFF	TGTGCCAGCAGTGAATTTGGTAAGGGAGCGATGAACACTGAAGCTTTCTTT
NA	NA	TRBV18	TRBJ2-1	CASSPGRDNEQFF	TGTGCCAGCTCACCAGGCCGGGACAATGAGCAGTTCTTC
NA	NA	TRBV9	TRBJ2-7	CASSVDLNSYEQYF	TGTGCCAGCAGCGTAGACCTAAACTCATACGAGCAGTACTTC
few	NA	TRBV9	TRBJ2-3	CASSVVTGDLDTQYF	TGTGCCAGCAGCGTAGTAACGGGAGATCTAGATACGCAGTATTTT
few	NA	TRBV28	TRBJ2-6	CASGGANVLTF	TGTGCCAGCGGCGGGGCCAACGTCCTGACTTTC
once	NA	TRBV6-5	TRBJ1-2	CASSATENYGYTF	TGTGCCAGCAGCGCGACAGAAAACTATGGCTACACCTTC
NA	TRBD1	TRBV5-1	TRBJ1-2	CASSLDGTGGVYGYTF	TGCGCCAGCAGCTTGGACGGGACAGGGGGCGTCTATGGCTACACCTTC
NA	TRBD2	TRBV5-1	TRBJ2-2	CASSTGLAGGPSTGELFF	TGCGCCAGCAGCACGGGACTAGCGGGAGGGCCTAGCACCGGGGAGCTGTTTTTT
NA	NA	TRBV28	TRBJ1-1	CASTSQIYTEAFF	TGTGCCAGCACCAGTCAGATCTACACTGAAGCTTTCTTT
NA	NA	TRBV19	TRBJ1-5	CASSRQSSNQPQHF	TGTGCCAGTAGTCGACAGAGTAGCAATCAGCCCCAGCATTTT
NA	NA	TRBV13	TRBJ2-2	CASKDTNTGELFF	TGTGCCAGCAAGGACACCAACACCGGGGAGCTGTTTTTT
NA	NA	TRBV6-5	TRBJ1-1	CASRQGEAFSTEAFF	TGTGCCAGCAGACAAGGGGAGGCGTTCAGCACTGAAGCTTTCTTT
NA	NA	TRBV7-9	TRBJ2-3	CASSPHGPGTQYF	TGTGCCAGCAGCCCCCACGGTCCGGGTACGCAGTATTTT
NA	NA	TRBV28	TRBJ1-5	CASRIDSLGPNQPQHF	TGTGCCAGCAGAATCGACAGCCTAGGCCCCAATCAGCCCCAGCATTTT
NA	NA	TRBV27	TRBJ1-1	CASSKGQSRVTEAFF	TGTGCCAGCAGTAAAGGACAGAGCCGGGTCACTGAAGCTTTCTTT
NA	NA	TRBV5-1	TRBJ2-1	CASSLDRLGYNEQFF	TGCGCCAGCAGCTTGGACAGACTAGGCTACAATGAGCAGTTCTTC